Listed here are 22 T cell receptor beta chains from one sample, sequenced in a study of blood T cell repertoires in COVID-19. The protocol was immunoSEQ multiplex PCR, while the TCRdb copy is restricted to in-frame clones and leaves out a portion. The sample lists some 78,000 clones, nearly 90% occurring once. Sequenced input: peripheral blood. Every receptor here comes from a woman older than 75 with active or convalescent COVID-19.

The rearrangement uses TRBV6-2 or TRBV6-3 and TRBJ2-2; D is perhaps TRBD1 (6 bases). CDR1 MNHEY and CDR2 SVGEGT come from the germline V gene. The CDR3 runs 16 residues. V lost 4 bases and J 7 bases, leaving 19 bases between the germline ends. The CDR3 DNA reads TGTGCCAGCAGTTCCCTTCAGGGGCCCTATAACGGGGAGCTGTTTTTT. Protein product: CASSSLQGPYNGELFF.

The chain carries TRBV6-5 and TRBJ1-1, with TRBD1 matching over 9 bases. CDR1 MNHEY and CDR2 SVGAGI come from the germline V gene. Unmatched junction bases numbered 7, after V lost 5 bases and J lost 6 bases. The CDR3 is 14 amino acids. This chain's CDR3 is CASSRMTGGAEAFF. DNA for the CDR3: TGTGCCAGCAGTAGAATGACAGGGGGAGCTGAAGCTTTCTTT.

This clone was detected once. V is TRBV4-3 and J is TRBJ2-5; maybe TRBD2 (5 bases). Trimming shortened V by 0 bases and J by 2 bases, and 16 bases separated the two germline ends. Per germline, CDR1 LGHNA and CDR2 YSLEER. The CDR3 runs 17 residues. CDR3 coding DNA: TGCGCCAGCAGCCAAGATCGGGCCAGCGGAGGACAAGAGACCCAGTACTTC. Translated, it gives CASSQDRASGGQETQYF.

This chain joins TRBV5-1 and TRBJ1-1, with a tentative D call TRBD1 (5 bases). From germline, CDR1 is SGHRS and CDR2 YFSETQ. Trimming removed 1 base from V and 5 bases from J, with 9 bases in between. The CDR3 loop spans 13 amino acids. CDR3 DNA: TGCGCCAGCAGCTTGTCGGGGGGGACTGAAGCTTTCTTT. Translated: CASSLSGGTEAFF.

The J gene is TRBJ2-1, the V gene TRBV7-9, with 10 bases fitting TRBD2. The V segment lost 6 bases and the J segment 0 bases; nucleotides outside the gene matches: 8. The CDR3 has 17 residues. Germline assignment: CDR1 SEHNR and CDR2 FQNEAQ (reference sequence). CDR3 sequence reads: CASSSDSSGSSYNEQFF. The CDR3, as DNA: TGTGCCAGCAGTTCTGACTCTAGCGGGAGCTCCTACAATGAGCAGTTCTTC.

The chain employs TRBV5-1 and TRBJ1-1; D might be TRBD1 (5 bases). CDR3 size: 14 residues. Germline V gives CDR1 SGHRS, CDR2 YFSETQ. Trimming pared 4 bases from V and 1 base from J, leaving 11 bases between. CDR3 loop: CASSGGTGNTEAFF. In DNA, the CDR3 is TGCGCCAGCAGCGGGGGGACGGGGAACACTGAAGCTTTCTTT.

The CDR3 loop reads CASSFSSAHTYNEQFF. For the CDR3, the DNA is TGTGCCAGCAGTTTCTCCAGCGCCCACACCTACAATGAGCAGTTCTTC. V gene TRBV28 combines with J gene TRBJ2-1; D is ambiguous. V dropped 3 bases and J dropped 2 bases, with 14 bases sitting between them. Germline V gene data show CDR1 as MDHEN and CDR2 as SYDVKM. This CDR3 has 16 residues.

This clone occurred once. V is TRBV7-8 and J is TRBJ1-4; 10 positions agree with TRBD1. Trimming cost V 7 bases and J 2 bases; bases outside gene matches: 16. The germline V gene has CDR1 SGHVS and CDR2 FQNEAQ. There are 19 residues in the CDR3. The CDR3 nucleotides read TGTGCCAGCACCAGAAGATTCCGGGGACAGGGGCCGACTAATGAAAAACTGTTTTTT. It yields the protein CASTRRFRGQGPTNEKLFF.

The V call is TRBV25-1, the J call TRBJ2-1; 12 positions match TRBD2. The CDR3 covers 16 residues. V lost 4 bases, J lost 4 bases, and 5 bases stayed unmatched. The V gene's germline CDR1 is MGHDK and CDR2 SYGVNS. CDR3 in amino acids: CASSATSGSSYNEQFF. The CDR3 DNA follows: TGTGCCAGCAGTGCGACTAGCGGGAGTTCTTACAATGAGCAGTTCTTC.

This chain joins TRBV5-1 and TRBJ1-2; no definite D call. CDR3 length: 15 amino acids. V was pared by 0 bases and J by 6 bases, with 15 bases between. Per germline, CDR1 SGHRS and CDR2 YFSETQ. The CDR3 DNA sequence: TGCGCCAGCAGCTTGGCCCTGATGACTGGCGATGGCTACACCTTC. It is translated as CASSLALMTGDGYTF.

In regard to this clone: Other DNA sequences in this specimen translate into the identical CDR3. The V and J genes are TRBV28 and TRBJ2-7, with D possibly matching TRBD1 (5 bases). Germline V gives CDR1 MDHEN, CDR2 SYDVKM. The V and J ends lost 8 bases and 3 bases respectively, with 11 bases between them. This CDR3 has 12 residues. In DNA, the CDR3 is TGTGCCAGCCGCGGACAACTCTACGAGCAGTACTTC. Its protein product is CASRGQLYEQYF.

The V gene is TRBV28, the J gene TRBJ1-6; the D gene is possibly TRBD1 (5 bases). CDR1 MDHEN and CDR2 SYDVKM come from the germline V gene. Trimming shortened V by 6 bases and J by 8 bases, and 8 bases separated the two germline ends. This CDR3 spans 12 amino acids. CDR3: CASRDIDSPLHF. The DNA for the CDR3 is TGTGCCAGCAGGGACATCGATTCACCCCTCCACTTT.

The chain joins TRBV7-3 to TRBJ2-1; the match to TRBD2 covers 10 bases. This CDR3 comprises 15 residues. Per germline, CDR1 SGHTA and CDR2 FQGTGA. The trim removed 5 bases at V and 3 bases at J, leaving 4 bases unmatched. The CDR3: CASSLGLADYNEQFF. Written as DNA, the CDR3 is TGTGCCAGCAGCCTAGGACTAGCGGACTACAATGAGCAGTTCTTC.

This CDR3 reads CATSRDFSGREQFF. In DNA form, the CDR3 reads TGTGCCACCAGCAGAGATTTTAGCGGACGGGAGCAGTTCTTC. The J gene is TRBJ2-1, the V gene TRBV15; tentatively, D is TRBD2 (6 bases). In germline, CDR1 is LNHNV, CDR2 YYDKDF (reference sequence). Trimming took 0 bases from V and 10 from J, leaving 13 bases between them. The CDR3 totals 14 residues.

V usage is TRBV7-8 and J usage is TRBJ1-1, with a tentative D call TRBD1 (5 bases). This CDR3 has 15 amino acids. Trimming stripped 0 bases from V and 4 bases from J, with 12 bases between. Germline CDR1 is SGHVS and CDR2 is FQNEAQ. The DNA for the CDR3 is TGTGCCAGCAGCTTAGCGAGGCAGGGTGGCACTGAAGCTTTCTTT. The encoded protein is CASSLARQGGTEAFF.

The chain uses TRBV19 and TRBJ1-1, with TRBD1 as a possible D gene (6 bases). The CDR3 runs to 16 residues. Per the germline V gene, CDR1 is LNHDA and CDR2 is SQIVND (reference sequence). The ends were cut back, 4 bases at V and 7 bases at J, with 22 bases in the middle. DNA for the CDR3: TGTGCCAGTAGTAACCCCTTCGTGGGGGGGCAGGGTGAAGCTTTCTTT. Its translation: CASSNPFVGGQGEAFF.

The J gene is TRBJ2-5, the V gene TRBV15; D is perhaps TRBD1 (6 bases). There are 15 residues in the CDR3. The germline V gene has CDR1 LNHNV and CDR2 YYDKDF (reference sequence). Trimming removed 1 base from V and 5 bases from J, with 14 bases in between. The DNA of the CDR3 is TGTGCCACCAGCAGAGTTACAGGGTCCGGCGAGACCCAGTACTTC. Its translation is CATSRVTGSGETQYF. Combining the CDR3 with reference TRBV15 and TRBJ2-5 gives the whole variable domain DAMVIQNPRYQVTQFGKPVTLSCSQTLNHNVMYWYQQKSSQAPKLLFHYYDKDFNNEADTPDNFQSRRPNTSFCFLDIRSPGLGDTAMYLCATSRVTGSGETQYFGPGTRLLVL.

This clone is a singleton in its sample. V gene TRBV5-8 combines with J gene TRBJ1-1; 7 bases agree with TRBD1. Germline V gene lookup returns CDR1 SGHTS and CDR2 YDEGEE. This CDR3 has 14 amino acids. The junction had 7 bases not matched to a gene; V was cut back by 3 bases and J by 5 bases. The CDR3 protein is CASSSTGIRTEAFF. Written as DNA, the CDR3 is TGTGCCAGCAGCTCGACAGGGATTAGGACTGAAGCTTTCTTT.

This clone was recorded once. The rearrangement links TRBV21-1 to TRBJ1-3; the D call TRBD1 from the table was never checked on the DNA. TRBV21-1 is a pseudogene locus. CDR3 size: 14 residues. CDR3 DNA sequence: TGTGCCACCGACCGGGACAGACTCGGAAACACCATATATTTT. As protein: CATDRDRLGNTIYF.

The CDR3 region has the DNA TGTGCCAGCAGTGCTAGCGGGAAGGTCGAGCAGTACTTC. Translated, it gives CASSASGKVEQYF. The rearrangement joins TRBV2 to TRBJ2-7, with TRBD2 matching over 9 bases. The CDR3 is 13 residues long. V trimming: 4 bases; J trimming: 6 bases; junction bases outside the gene matches: 4. Germline lookup yields CDR1 SNHLY and CDR2 FYNNEI. The full variable domain, in which reference TRBV2 and TRBJ2-7 provide the parts outside the CDR3, is EPEVTQTPSHQVTQMGQEVILRCVPISNHLYFYWYRQILGQKVEFLVSFYNNEISEKSEIFDDQFSVERPDGSNFTLKIRSTKLEDSAMYFCASSASGKVEQYFGPGTRLTVT.

This chain joins TRBV5-1 and TRBJ1-1; D is ambiguous. Trimming shortened V by 0 bases and J by 3 bases, and 6 bases separated the two germline ends. Germline V CDR1 and CDR2: SGHRS, YFSETQ. CDR3 length equals 13 residues. In DNA form, the CDR3 reads TGCGCCAGCAGCTTGGGCAGATACACTGAAGCTTTCTTT. Encoded protein: CASSLGRYTEAFF.

V is TRBV20-1 and J is TRBJ1-2; D gene unclear. The CDR3 consists of 11 residues. The germline CDR1 and CDR2 sequences are DFQATT and SNEGSKA (reference sequence). V lost 3 bases and J 6 bases, leaving 8 bases between the germline ends. The CDR3 spells CSARNFDGYTF. As DNA, the CDR3 is TGCAGTGCTAGGAACTTCGATGGCTACACCTTC.